This paragraph reports one T cell receptor beta chain. Its antigen is not identified. Per germline, CDR1 SGHRS and CDR2 YFSETQ. The CDR3 is 14 residues long. Deletions cut 2 bases from V and 1 base from J, with 9 bases between. A multiplex PCR was run with 60 Vbeta primers and 13 Jbeta primers. Sequencing was performed with immunoSEQ multiplex PCR; in TCRdb, only in-frame clones are kept and a portion is missing. The sample holds under 150,000 clones, around 85% seen once. The data were obtained in a study of cytomegalovirus exposure and HLA in healthy donors. About the study: Among the roughly 380 donors who were genotyped, roughly 76% fell in the genetic ancestry cluster that is associated with self-reported Caucasian donors.

Points from the study as a whole: CMV serostatus alone was available as immune exposure information. Indistinguishable V segments such as TRBV6-2 and TRBV6-3 were excluded.

What was sequenced was PBMCs. The V and J genes are TRBV5-1 and TRBJ1-1, with a tentative D call TRBD1 (6 bases). This receptor was obtained from a woman younger than 45 in good health and CMV-seropositive. The CDR3: CASSFLQGNTEAFF. The DNA of the CDR3 is TGCGCCAGCAGCTTCCTACAGGGGAACACTGAAGCTTTCTTT.